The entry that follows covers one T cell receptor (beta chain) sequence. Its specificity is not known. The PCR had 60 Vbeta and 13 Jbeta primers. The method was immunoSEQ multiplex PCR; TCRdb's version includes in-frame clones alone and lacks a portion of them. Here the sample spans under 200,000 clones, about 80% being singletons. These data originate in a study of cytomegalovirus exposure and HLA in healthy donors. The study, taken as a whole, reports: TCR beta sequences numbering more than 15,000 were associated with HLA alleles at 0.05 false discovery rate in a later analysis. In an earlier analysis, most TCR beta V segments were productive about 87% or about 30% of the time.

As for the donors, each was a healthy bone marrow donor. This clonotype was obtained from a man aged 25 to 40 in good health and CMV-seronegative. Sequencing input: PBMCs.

The CDR3 sequence: CASSLGLAGMAGELFF. In DNA, the CDR3 is TGTGCCAGCAGCCTAGGACTAGCGGGAATGGCCGGGGAGCTGTTTTTT. V usage is TRBV7-3 and J usage is TRBJ2-2; 12 bases are shared with TRBD2. J was trimmed by 6 bases and V by 5 bases; bases with no gene match: 7. CDR3 length: 16 amino acids. From germline, CDR1 is SGHTA and CDR2 FQGTGA.